Below are 24 T cell receptor beta chains sequenced from a single sample in a study of T cells in localized non-small cell lung cancer (dated by TCRdb to 2018 to 2021). Library preparation employed the immunoSEQ multiplex PCR assay. The source is immuneACCESS, and TCRdb retained only in-frame sequences with V and J called. Part of the clones is not carried over; for the studies checked, unresolved V genes explain less than half of this, and the remainder is unexplained. This sample gives 75,000 to 85,000 clones in total; about 84% of them show up just once. The ten most abundant clones make up more than 9% of the sample. The source was peripheral blood, collected before any cancer treatment. The receptor source for this set is a female donor at least 60 years old with stage I lung adenocarcinoma.

V and J are TRBV5-1 and TRBJ2-7; D possibly corresponds to TRBD2 (5 bases). The CDR3 is made up of 13 amino acids. Per germline, CDR1 SGHRS and CDR2 YFSETQ. Trimming shortened V by 1 base and J by 7 bases, and 12 bases separated the two germline ends. The CDR3, as DNA: TGCGCCAGCAGCTTGAATCGGGATGGGGAGCAGTACTTC. It translates to CASSLNRDGEQYF.

V and J are TRBV7-6 and TRBJ2-3, with 8 bases matching TRBD2. The J segment lost 4 bases and the V segment lost 4 bases, leaving 10 bases of the junction unmatched. The CDR3 is 16 amino acids. The germline gives CDR1 SGHVS, CDR2 FNYEAQ. The CDR3 region has the DNA TGTGCCAGCAGCTCAAGACCGGGACTAGAGTCAGATACGCAGTATTTT. Translation gives CASSSRPGLESDTQYF.

This clone was seen only once. The DNA for the CDR3 is TGTGCCAGCAGCTTAGTAACCCGTGGGGGACTGTACAATGAGCAGTTCTTC. Its translation: CASSLVTRGGLYNEQFF. This chain connects TRBV7-8 to TRBJ2-1; tentatively, D is TRBD2 (6 bases). Germline V gene lookup returns CDR1 SGHVS and CDR2 FQNEAQ. With 1 base removed from V and 4 bases from J, the gap between germline ends came to 17 bases. This CDR3 is built from 17 residues.

The gene calls are TRBV6-1 and TRBJ1-3, with TRBD1 matching 7 bases. Trimming removed 6 bases from V and 0 bases from J; junction bases left unmatched: 2. CDR1 MNHNS and CDR2 SASEGT come from the germline V gene. The CDR3 extends over 14 amino acids. The CDR3 bases are TGTGCCAGCAGACAGGGGCTCTCTGGAAACACCATATATTTT. Translating gives CASRQGLSGNTIYF.

The chain is built from TRBV4-1 and TRBJ2-7; TRBD1 might be the D (5 bases). Germline assignment: CDR1 MGHRA and CDR2 YSYEKL. Trimming left V 0 bases short and J 4 bases short, with 7 bases between. CDR3 length: 13 residues. CDR3 amino acids: CASSQDRGYEQYF. The CDR3 DNA reads as TGCGCCAGCAGCCAAGATAGGGGATACGAGCAGTACTTC.

CDR3 residues: CASSILAGTDTQYF. DNA for the CDR3: TGTGCCAGCAGTATACTAGCGGGGACAGATACGCAGTATTTT. The chain uses TRBV27 and TRBJ2-3; 10 positions agree with TRBD2. The CDR3 extends over 14 amino acids. V dropped 5 bases and J dropped 3; count of bases not matched to a gene: 2. Per germline, CDR1 MNHEY and CDR2 SMNVEV (reference sequence).

Note on this clone: Its ends do not fully match the called genes, so a read error is possible. J is TRBJ2-7 and V is TRBV12-5; no clear D gene. CDR3 length: 10 amino acids. The V gene's germline CDR1 is LGHNT and CDR2 FRNRAP. The CDR3 DNA follows: TGTGCTAGTGGTTTGGACAGTTTCCACTTC. It translates to CASGLDSFHF.

This clone was seen a few times. The chain recombines TRBV15 with TRBJ2-7; 8 nucleotides match TRBD1. This CDR3 is built from 14 residues. CDR1 LNHNV and CDR2 YYDKDF come from the germline V gene (reference sequence). J lost 4 bases, V lost 3 bases, and 5 bases had no gene match. CDR3 in DNA: TGTGCCACCAGCAGGGACAGGGTCCTGTACGAGCAGTACTTC. The encoded protein is CATSRDRVLYEQYF.

This clone has just one count. The V call is TRBV30, the J call TRBJ2-7; D uncertain. CDR1 and CDR2 (germline): GTSNPN, SVGIG (reference sequence). V was trimmed by 0 bases and J by 2 bases, leaving 8 bases between them. The CDR3 runs to 13 residues. The CDR3 region is CAWSVITAYEQYF. The CDR3 region has the DNA TGTGCCTGGAGTGTAATAACAGCCTACGAGCAGTACTTC.

The chain uses TRBV7-2 and TRBJ1-2, with TRBD1 matching over 8 bases. Per the germline V gene, CDR1 is SGHTA and CDR2 is FQGNSA. V lost 5 bases and J lost 4; bases outside the gene matches: 12. This CDR3 region has 16 residues. CDR3 residues: CASSIPLRGLLYGYTF. The CDR3 coding sequence is TGTGCCAGCAGCATCCCCCTCAGGGGGCTCCTCTATGGCTACACCTTC.

The V call is TRBV19, the J call TRBJ2-1, with 9 bases fitting TRBD2. J lost 3 bases, V lost 5 bases, and 2 bases had no gene match. CDR3 length: 14 amino acids. Germline V CDR1 and CDR2: LNHDA, SQIVND (reference sequence). This CDR3 is CASSLSGGYNEQFF. CDR3 coding DNA: TGTGCCAGTAGTCTTAGCGGGGGCTACAATGAGCAGTTCTTC.

The V and J genes are TRBV6-5 and TRBJ1-1; D gene unclear. The V end was cut by 2 bases, the J end by 1 base, with 2 bases between. Germline V lookup: CDR1 MNHEY, CDR2 SVGAGI. This CDR3 region has 12 residues. The CDR3 DNA reads TGTGCCAGCAGTTACAAGAACACTGAAGCTTTCTTT. Translated: CASSYKNTEAFF.

The V gene is TRBV4-1, the J gene TRBJ1-2, with 7 bases lining up with TRBD1. CDR3 length equals 18 residues. V shed 0 bases, J shed 7 bases, and the junction held 17 bases outside the gene matches. Per germline, CDR1 MGHRA and CDR2 YSYEKL. The CDR3 DNA is TGCGCCAGCAGCCAAGAAGGAACAGGGGATACCCATAGGCGTGGCTACACCTTC. Amino acid sequence: CASSQEGTGDTHRRGYTF.

The rearrangement joins TRBV4-3 to TRBJ1-6; D is ambiguous. Germline lookup yields CDR1 LGHNA and CDR2 YSLEER. This CDR3 is built from 18 residues. V dropped 4 bases and J dropped 0 bases, with 16 bases sitting between them. Written as DNA, the CDR3 is TGCGCCAGCAGCCTCGTTGCTGGCGGGAGCTCCTATAATTCACCCCTCCACTTT. Protein product: CASSLVAGGSSYNSPLHF.

This clone was found once. The chain links TRBV9 to TRBJ2-5; D may be TRBD1 or TRBD2 (5 bases each). This CDR3 region has 15 residues. In germline, CDR1 is SGDLS, CDR2 YYNGEE. V was pared by 2 bases and J by 0 bases, with 11 bases between. The CDR3 sequence: CASSVDLGDQETQYF. The DNA for the CDR3 is TGTGCCAGCAGCGTTGATTTGGGGGACCAAGAGACCCAGTACTTC.

The V and J genes are TRBV6-5 and TRBJ2-3; 10 bases are shared with TRBD2. V trimming: 5 bases; J trimming: 4 bases; junction bases outside the gene matches: 3. This CDR3 contains 14 residues. The germline V gene has CDR1 MNHEY and CDR2 SVGAGI. The CDR3 DNA is TGTGCCAGCAGTCCTAGCGGGGGACCAGATACGCAGTATTTT. It specifies CASSPSGGPDTQYF.

This clone appeared a few times. The chain recombines TRBV2 with TRBJ1-1; D is undetermined. This CDR3 region has 13 residues. V was cut by 8 bases and J by 0 bases, with 10 bases left in between. Looked up from germline, CDR1 is SNHLY and CDR2 is FYNNEI. CDR3 protein: CASYREMNTEAFF. The CDR3 DNA reads TGTGCCAGCTACCGGGAAATGAACACTGAAGCTTTCTTT.

This chain joins TRBV4-3 and TRBJ1-4, with D unclear. Germline CDR1 is LGHNA and CDR2 is YSLEER. There are 15 residues in the CDR3. The V end was cut by 0 bases, the J end by 8 bases, with 13 bases between. The CDR3 nucleotides are TGCGCCAGCAGCCAAGACGGTCTCCCGGAGGAAAAACTGTTTTTT. Protein: CASSQDGLPEEKLFF.

The CDR3: CALQREASYEQYF. The DNA for the CDR3 is TGTGCCCTCCAGCGGGAGGCCTCCTACGAGCAGTACTTC. This chain joins TRBV30 and TRBJ2-7; the match to TRBD2 covers 9 bases. Germline V CDR1 and CDR2: GTSNPN, SVGIG (reference sequence). The trim removed 8 bases at V and 0 bases at J, leaving 5 bases unmatched. The CDR3 sequence is 13 residues long.

J is TRBJ2-1 and V is TRBV28, with 9 bases aligning to TRBD2. CDR3 size: 15 residues. The germline CDR1 and CDR2 sequences are MDHEN and SYDVKM. V gave up 3 bases and J gave up 10 bases; unmatched junction bases: 10. In DNA form, the CDR3 reads TGTGCCAGCAGTTTGAGGAGCGGGAGGTTAGAAGAGCAGTTCTTC. Translated: CASSLRSGRLEEQFF.

The chain uses TRBV6-5 and TRBJ2-1; D might be TRBD1 (5 bases). The length of the CDR3 is 12 residues. Germline V gene data show CDR1 as MNHEY and CDR2 as SVGAGI. The V end was cut by 4 bases, the J end by 10 bases, with 11 bases between. CDR3 amino acids: CASSFSQGEQFF. Here the CDR3 DNA reads TGTGCCAGCAGTTTCTCTCAGGGCGAGCAGTTCTTC.

The chain is built from TRBV7-3 and TRBJ2-3; 10 bases line up with TRBD2. Per germline, CDR1 SGHTA and CDR2 FQGTGA. The V gene end was trimmed by 2 bases and the J gene end by 5 bases; junction bases not matched to a gene: 4. This CDR3 has 15 amino acids. CDR3: CASSLGTSVRDTQYF. DNA of the CDR3: TGTGCCAGCAGCTTAGGGACTAGCGTGAGAGATACGCAGTATTTT.

This clone has a handful of counts. This chain connects TRBV7-9 to TRBJ2-1; D ambiguous. Germline V CDR1 and CDR2: SEHNR, FQNEAQ (reference sequence). The CDR3 covers 14 residues. V was clipped by 1 base and J by 5 bases, with 9 bases between them. CDR3 amino acids: CASSLVPEHNEQFF. CDR3 coding DNA: TGTGCCAGCAGCTTAGTTCCGGAACACAATGAGCAGTTCTTC. The entire variable domain, with the rest obtained from reference TRBV7-9 and TRBJ2-1, is as follows: DTGVSQNPRHKITKRGQNVTFRCDPISEHNRLYWYRQTLGQGPEFLTYFQNEAQLEKSRLLSDRFSAERPKGSFSTLEIQRTEQGDSAMYLCASSLVPEHNEQFFGPGTRLTVL.

V gene TRBV2 combines with J gene TRBJ2-3; no reliable D call. V lost 8 bases and J lost 1, with 7 bases in between. Germline V gene lookup returns CDR1 SNHLY and CDR2 FYNNEI. There are 12 residues in the CDR3. As DNA, the CDR3 is TGTGCCAGCCAATTTGGCACAGATACGCAGTATTTT. Protein product: CASQFGTDTQYF.